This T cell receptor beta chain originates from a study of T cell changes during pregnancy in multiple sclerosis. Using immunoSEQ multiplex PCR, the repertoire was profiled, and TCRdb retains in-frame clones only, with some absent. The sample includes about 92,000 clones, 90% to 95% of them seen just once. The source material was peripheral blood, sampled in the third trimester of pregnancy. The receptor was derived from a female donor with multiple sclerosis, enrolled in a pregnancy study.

This CDR3 reads CASSPTGGFYGYTF. The CDR3 DNA sequence: TGTGCCAGCAGCCCGACAGGGGGCTTCTATGGCTACACCTTC. This chain joins TRBV28 and TRBJ1-2; 10 bases line up with TRBD1. Trimming took 6 bases from V and 4 from J; bases not matched to a gene: 5. The CDR3 totals 14 residues. Germline assignment: CDR1 MDHEN and CDR2 SYDVKM.